This T cell receptor (beta chain) was captured in a study of sequential checkpoint blockade in melanoma. Overall study context: Arm A got nivolumab then ipilimumab; arm B the reverse, 1:1. Both treatment sequences were followed by maintenance nivolumab.

Noted treatment: randomized to nivolumab then ipilimumab (arm A) or the reverse (arm B). From thawed PBMCs, live CD3+CD8+ cells negative for CD19 and CD56 were sorted. There are 15 residues in the CDR3. V dropped 1 base and J dropped 2 bases, with 10 bases sitting between them. Germline CDR1 and CDR2: LNHDA and SQIVND (reference sequence). The repertoire was sequenced with immunoSEQ multiplex PCR; TCRdb's copy has only in-frame clones and lacks some. The data contain 15,000 or so clones, approximately 74% of them singletons. The source material was CD8+ T cells sorted from blood (inferred from file names), sampled from a patient given nivolumab and ipilimumab in sequence. The clonotype comes from a human donor with melanoma. The V call is TRBV19, the J call TRBJ2-3; D might be TRBD1 (6 bases). The CDR3 DNA reads TGTGCCAGTAGTATAGTTCAGGGGAACACAGATACGCAGTATTTT. Protein sequence: CASSIVQGNTDTQYF.